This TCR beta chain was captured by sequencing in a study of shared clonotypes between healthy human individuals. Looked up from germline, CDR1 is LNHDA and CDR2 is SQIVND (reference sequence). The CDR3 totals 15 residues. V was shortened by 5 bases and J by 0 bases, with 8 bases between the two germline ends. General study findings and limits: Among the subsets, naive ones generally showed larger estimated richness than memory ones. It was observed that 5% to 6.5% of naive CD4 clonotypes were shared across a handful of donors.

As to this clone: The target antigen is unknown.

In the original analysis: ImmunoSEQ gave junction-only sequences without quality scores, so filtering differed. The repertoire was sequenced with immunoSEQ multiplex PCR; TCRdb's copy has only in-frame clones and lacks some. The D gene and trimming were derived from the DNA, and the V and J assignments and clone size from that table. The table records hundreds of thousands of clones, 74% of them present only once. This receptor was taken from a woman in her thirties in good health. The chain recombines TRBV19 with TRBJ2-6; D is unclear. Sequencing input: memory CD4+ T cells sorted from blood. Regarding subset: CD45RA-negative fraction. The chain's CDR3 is CASSGMFSGANVLTF. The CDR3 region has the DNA TGTGCCAGTAGTGGAATGTTCTCTGGGGCCAACGTCCTGACTTTC.